The T cell receptor beta chain under discussion was sequenced for a study of T cells after yellow fever vaccination. Turning to the study itself: Preparing low-cell-number fractions relied on SMART-Seq v4 Ultra Low Input.

CDR1 is SGHRS, CDR2 YFSETQ, per germline. CDR3 size: 16 residues. V gave up 7 bases and J gave up 0 bases, with 17 bases separating them. A single record per CDR3 protein comes from TCRdb applying MiXCR to the 5' RACE reads. This sample carries 320,000 or so distinct CDR3 sequences, less than 9.5% of them seen once, and the ten largest clones take approximately 15%. The sequenced sample was PBMCs, obtained about 41 days after the first yellow fever vaccination. This sequence joins TRBV5-1 and TRBJ1-3, with D possibly being TRBD1 (5 bases). The TCR originated in a young man who received the YFV17D yellow fever vaccine. The CDR3 reads CASVDGTFSSGNTIYF. Here the CDR3 DNA reads TGCGCCAGCGTAGATGGGACTTTCTCCTCTGGAAACACCATATATTTT.